A selection of T cell receptor beta chains follows, all from one sample in a study of shared clonotypes between healthy human individuals. TCRdb's table, derived via immunoSEQ multiplex PCR, lists solely in-frame clones and lacks some. Found here are some 300,000 clones, less than 85% of them singletons; the top ten hold more than 9%. The sample was memory CD4+ T cells sorted from blood. The receptors derive from a man in his thirties or forties in good health. Both conserved end residues are part of each CDR3. Fields, in order: D gene, V gene, J gene, clone size, CDR3 DNA, CDR3 protein. The D gene is left open where the match is weak. Clone sizes are given selectively: once, few, many, or a class where the clone is expanded.

d_gene: -
v_gene: TRBV10-3
j_gene: TRBJ2-7
abundance: -
CDR3nt: TGTGCCACCAACCCGACTAGTAAATACGAGCAGTACTTC
CDR3aa: CATNPTSKYEQYF

d_gene: -
v_gene: TRBV6-1
j_gene: TRBJ1-3
abundance: -
CDR3nt: TGTGCCAGCAATTTAGGACCACTCTCTGGAAACACCATATATTTT
CDR3aa: CASNLGPLSGNTIYF

d_gene: -
v_gene: TRBV30
j_gene: TRBJ2-2
abundance: -
CDR3nt: TGTGCCTGGAGTGTTGGGCAGCTAACCGGGGAGCTGTTTTTT
CDR3aa: CAWSVGQLTGELFF

d_gene: -
v_gene: TRBV1
j_gene: TRBJ2-5
abundance: once
CDR3nt: TGCACCAGCAGTCGGCCGTACCAAGAGACCCAGTACTTC
CDR3aa: CTSSRPYQETQYF

d_gene: -
v_gene: TRBV5-4
j_gene: TRBJ2-7
abundance: -
CDR3nt: TGTGCCAGCAGCTCCCAAGGAACCTACGAGCAGTACTTC
CDR3aa: CASSSQGTYEQYF

d_gene: -
v_gene: TRBV10-1
j_gene: TRBJ1-4
abundance: -
CDR3nt: TGCGCCAGCAGTGAGTTTCCCGGGACACCAAGACGTTTCGAAAAACTGTTTTTT
CDR3aa: CASSEFPGTPRRFEKLFF

d_gene: TRBD1
v_gene: TRBV14
j_gene: TRBJ2-1
abundance: -
CDR3nt: TGTGCCAGCAGCCAAGAGGTGGGACAGACATGGAATGAGCAGTTCTTC
CDR3aa: CASSQEVGQTWNEQFF

d_gene: TRBD1
v_gene: TRBV6-1
j_gene: TRBJ2-7
abundance: -
CDR3nt: TGTGCCAGCTCCTTGGACAGGGGGTTCTCCTACGAGCAGTACTTC
CDR3aa: CASSLDRGFSYEQYF

d_gene: -
v_gene: TRBV9
j_gene: TRBJ2-5
abundance: -
CDR3nt: TGTGCCAGCAGCCCCTCGGAGGAGACCCAGTACTTC
CDR3aa: CASSPSEETQYF

d_gene: -
v_gene: TRBV30
j_gene: TRBJ2-1
abundance: -
CDR3nt: TGTGCCTGGAGGAAACTACGTGAGCAGTTCTTC
CDR3aa: CAWRKLREQFF

d_gene: -
v_gene: TRBV28
j_gene: TRBJ1-1
abundance: -
CDR3nt: TGTGCCAGCAGTCGAGCGGGCGTTGGGACTGAAGCTTTCTTT
CDR3aa: CASSRAGVGTEAFF

d_gene: -
v_gene: TRBV7-9
j_gene: TRBJ1-2
abundance: -
CDR3nt: TGTGCCAGCAGCCCCTGGGGGGGGGAGTCGGGTGCTGGCTACACCTTC
CDR3aa: CASSPWGGESGAGYTF

d_gene: TRBD2
v_gene: TRBV7-2
j_gene: TRBJ2-1
abundance: -
CDR3nt: TGTGCCAGCAGCTCGCAACGCTTAGCGGGACGGGGGTTCTTC
CDR3aa: CASSSQRLAGRGFF

d_gene: TRBD1
v_gene: TRBV28
j_gene: TRBJ2-5
abundance: -
CDR3nt: TGTGCCAGCAGGGAAACAGGGGGCCAAGAGACCCAGTACTTC
CDR3aa: CASRETGGQETQYF

d_gene: -
v_gene: TRBV6-6
j_gene: TRBJ1-4
abundance: -
CDR3nt: TGTGCCAGCAGTGAGGACTTTTCAAATGAAAAACTGTTTTTT
CDR3aa: CASSEDFSNEKLFF

d_gene: TRBD2
v_gene: TRBV7-3
j_gene: TRBJ2-1
abundance: -
CDR3nt: TGTGCCAGCAGCAATCGGGCGTTCCCTACGGGGGGCTCCTACAATGAGCAGTTCTTC
CDR3aa: CASSNRAFPTGGSYNEQFF

d_gene: TRBD1
v_gene: TRBV5-1
j_gene: TRBJ2-7
abundance: -
CDR3nt: TGCGCCAGCAGCTTGGGGACAGGTCCTGGCTACGAGCAGTACTTC
CDR3aa: CASSLGTGPGYEQYF

d_gene: TRBD1
v_gene: TRBV29-1
j_gene: TRBJ1-1
abundance: -
CDR3nt: TGCAGCGTTGGATGGACAGGCAACACTGAAGCTTTCTTT
CDR3aa: CSVGWTGNTEAFF

d_gene: -
v_gene: TRBV18
j_gene: TRBJ2-2
abundance: once
CDR3nt: TGTGCCAGCTCGCCGATAGGGGCAGCCGGGGAGCTGTTTTTT
CDR3aa: CASSPIGAAGELFF

d_gene: TRBD2
v_gene: TRBV11-3
j_gene: TRBJ2-1
abundance: few
CDR3nt: TGTGCCAGCGGCACTAGCGGGAGAGATCCCGCCGCTCGGGATGAGCAGTTCTTC
CDR3aa: CASGTSGRDPAARDEQFF

d_gene: -
v_gene: TRBV10-3
j_gene: TRBJ2-7
abundance: -
CDR3nt: TGTGCCATCAGTGAGTCGACCCTACAGGGAGGCGAGCAGTACTTC
CDR3aa: CAISESTLQGGEQYF

d_gene: -
v_gene: TRBV10-2
j_gene: TRBJ2-7
abundance: once
CDR3nt: TGCGCCAGCACGACTAATCCGGGGGGCCAGGACGAGCAGTACTTC
CDR3aa: CASTTNPGGQDEQYF

d_gene: -
v_gene: TRBV28
j_gene: TRBJ2-3
abundance: -
CDR3nt: TGTGCCAGCAGTGCTTTGGCAGATACGCAGTATTTT
CDR3aa: CASSALADTQYF

d_gene: -
v_gene: TRBV28
j_gene: TRBJ2-5
abundance: -
CDR3nt: TGTGCCAGCAGTCCAGGGTTACAGGGAGGAGGGGAGACCCAGTACTTC
CDR3aa: CASSPGLQGGGETQYF

d_gene: TRBD2
v_gene: TRBV5-4
j_gene: TRBJ2-3
abundance: -
CDR3nt: TGTGCCAGCAGCTCAGGACTAGCGGGAGAGGGGGATACGCAGTATTTT
CDR3aa: CASSSGLAGEGDTQYF

d_gene: -
v_gene: TRBV20-1
j_gene: TRBJ1-1
abundance: -
CDR3nt: TGCAGTGCTGGTGGGGCTTTCTTT
CDR3aa: CSAGGAFF

d_gene: -
v_gene: TRBV7-3
j_gene: TRBJ2-1
abundance: many
CDR3nt: TGTGCCAGCAGCTTATCGGTTAGCCCTCTCAATGAGCAGTTCTTC
CDR3aa: CASSLSVSPLNEQFF

d_gene: TRBD1
v_gene: TRBV5-1
j_gene: TRBJ1-4
abundance: -
CDR3nt: TGCGCCAGCAGCTTCGGTGACAGGGGGCTAGGGAATGAAAAACTGTTTTTT
CDR3aa: CASSFGDRGLGNEKLFF

d_gene: -
v_gene: TRBV5-6
j_gene: TRBJ1-1
abundance: -
CDR3nt: TGTGCCAGCAGCTTGGTTCACCGGAACACTGAAGCTTTCTTT
CDR3aa: CASSLVHRNTEAFF

d_gene: -
v_gene: TRBV29-1
j_gene: TRBJ2-1
abundance: -
CDR3nt: TGCAGCGTGCAGGATCGGGAGCGGAATAATGAGCAGTTCTTC
CDR3aa: CSVQDRERNNEQFF

d_gene: TRBD2
v_gene: TRBV6-5
j_gene: TRBJ2-1
abundance: -
CDR3nt: TGTGCCAGCAGTTACTCGAGCGGGAGCGCTGTAAATGAGCAGTTCTTC
CDR3aa: CASSYSSGSAVNEQFF

d_gene: TRBD1
v_gene: TRBV7-9
j_gene: TRBJ1-5
abundance: -
CDR3nt: TGTGCCAGCAGCGGGGACAGTAAGTCCGGCAATCAGCCCCAGCATTTT
CDR3aa: CASSGDSKSGNQPQHF

d_gene: TRBD2
v_gene: TRBV5-1
j_gene: TRBJ2-1
abundance: few
CDR3nt: TGCGCCAGCAGCCTACTGGGGTCTAGCGGAAGACTTTACAATGAGCAGTTCTTC
CDR3aa: CASSLLGSSGRLYNEQFF

d_gene: TRBD1
v_gene: TRBV18
j_gene: TRBJ1-4
abundance: -
CDR3nt: TGTGCCAGCTCACCTTCCTCGCGACAGGGGTATGAAAAACTGTTTTTT
CDR3aa: CASSPSSRQGYEKLFF

d_gene: -
v_gene: TRBV20-1
j_gene: TRBJ1-1
abundance: few
CDR3nt: TGCAGTGCTCAGAAGAACACTGAAGCTTTCTTT
CDR3aa: CSAQKNTEAFF

d_gene: TRBD1
v_gene: TRBV11-1
j_gene: TRBJ2-2
abundance: -
CDR3nt: TGTGCCAGCAGCTTTTGGCAGGGGGCCGGGGAGCTGTTTTTT
CDR3aa: CASSFWQGAGELFF

d_gene: -
v_gene: TRBV27
j_gene: TRBJ2-2
abundance: few
CDR3nt: TGTGCCAGCAGGGTTGGAGGGGGGCACACCGGGGAGCTGTTTTTT
CDR3aa: CASRVGGGHTGELFF

d_gene: -
v_gene: TRBV28
j_gene: TRBJ1-3
abundance: -
CDR3nt: TGTGCCAGCAGTTTATCACAGGGAAGTAACACCATATATTTT
CDR3aa: CASSLSQGSNTIYF

d_gene: -
v_gene: TRBV6-1
j_gene: TRBJ2-2
abundance: -
CDR3nt: TGTGCCAGTAGGAGATCCCAAGACACCGGGGAGCTGTTTTTT
CDR3aa: CASRRSQDTGELFF

d_gene: -
v_gene: TRBV5-6
j_gene: TRBJ2-4
abundance: -
CDR3nt: TGTGCCAGCAGCTTTCGTAGGGGGAACATTCAGTACTTC
CDR3aa: CASSFRRGNIQYF

d_gene: -
v_gene: TRBV29-1
j_gene: TRBJ2-1
abundance: -
CDR3nt: TGCAGCGTTGAAGAGATGGAGCAGTTCTTC
CDR3aa: CSVEEMEQFF

d_gene: -
v_gene: TRBV7-9
j_gene: TRBJ1-4
abundance: -
CDR3nt: TGTGCCAGCAGCTCGCAGGGAGGGGGAGAAAAACTGTTTTTT
CDR3aa: CASSSQGGGEKLFF

d_gene: TRBD2
v_gene: TRBV29-1
j_gene: TRBJ2-3
abundance: -
CDR3nt: TGCAGCGTCGAAGGACTAGCGGGAGCGTGGGATACGCAGTATTTT
CDR3aa: CSVEGLAGAWDTQYF

d_gene: -
v_gene: TRBV29-1
j_gene: TRBJ2-3
abundance: -
CDR3nt: TGCAGCGGTTTGCTAGTTTTAACTGGCACAGATACGCAGTATTTT
CDR3aa: CSGLLVLTGTDTQYF

d_gene: -
v_gene: TRBV10-1
j_gene: TRBJ2-1
abundance: -
CDR3nt: TGCGCCAGCAGTGAGTTGGAGGACCCTCGGGCGCAGTTCTTC
CDR3aa: CASSELEDPRAQFF

d_gene: -
v_gene: TRBV6-5
j_gene: TRBJ1-1
abundance: -
CDR3nt: TGTGCCAGCAGTTACTCAGGACGGCAGAACACTGAAGCTTTCTTT
CDR3aa: CASSYSGRQNTEAFF

d_gene: -
v_gene: TRBV5-8
j_gene: TRBJ2-2
abundance: -
CDR3nt: TGTGCCAGCAGCTTTCTGACAGGTTTTGGGCGGACCGGGGAGCTGTTTTTT
CDR3aa: CASSFLTGFGRTGELFF

d_gene: TRBD1
v_gene: TRBV18
j_gene: TRBJ2-2
abundance: few
CDR3nt: TGTGCCAGCTCACCACTTGGTCCGGGACAGGGTCACACCGGGGAGCTGTTTTTT
CDR3aa: CASSPLGPGQGHTGELFF

d_gene: TRBD1
v_gene: TRBV27
j_gene: TRBJ1-1
abundance: -
CDR3nt: TGTGCCAGCAGTTCAGCAGGGGGTATAAACACTGAAGCTTTCTTT
CDR3aa: CASSSAGGINTEAFF